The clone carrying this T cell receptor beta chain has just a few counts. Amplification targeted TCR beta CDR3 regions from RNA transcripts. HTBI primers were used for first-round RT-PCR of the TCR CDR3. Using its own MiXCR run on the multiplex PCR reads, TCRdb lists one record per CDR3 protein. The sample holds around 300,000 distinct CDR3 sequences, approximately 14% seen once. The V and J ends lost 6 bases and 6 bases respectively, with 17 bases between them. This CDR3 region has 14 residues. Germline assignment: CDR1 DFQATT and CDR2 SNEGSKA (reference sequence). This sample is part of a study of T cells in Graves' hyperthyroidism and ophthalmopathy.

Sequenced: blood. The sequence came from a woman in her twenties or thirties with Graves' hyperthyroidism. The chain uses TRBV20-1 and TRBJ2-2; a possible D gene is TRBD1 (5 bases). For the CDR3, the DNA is TGCAGTGCCCCACACGAAACAGGCGCCGGGGAGCTGTTTTTT. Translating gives CSAPHETGAGELFF.